These 20 T cell receptor beta chains were sequenced from one sample in a study of shared clonotypes between healthy human individuals (dated by TCRdb to the early 2020s). Library creation used the immunoSEQ multiplex PCR assay. Held by TCRdb, this immuneACCESS table contains in-frame sequences only and omits some clones. Under half of the omission traces to an unresolved V gene where checked; the cause of the rest is unknown. The sample data list about 2.4 million clones, and 93% of these were observed just once. Clones ranked in the top ten supply more than 0.35% of the sample. Specimen: naive CD4+ T cells from PBMCs. The sample's cell subset or site label, decoded: CD45RA+ positively selected. Receptor source: a man aged 18 to 29 in good health. Some clones in this sample may be carry-over from other donors' samples.

The V call is TRBV28, the J call TRBJ2-4, with TRBD1 matching 7 bases. Germline-derived CDR1 and CDR2 are MDHEN and SYDVKM. The CDR3 length is 16 residues. The V and J ends lost 6 bases and 3 bases, in that order; junction bases with no gene match: 11. The CDR3 DNA follows: TGTGCCAGCAGGGGACGGGGACAGTTGGGCAAAAACATTCAGTACTTC. It yields the protein CASRGRGQLGKNIQYF.

This sequence joins TRBV19 and TRBJ1-1; weak D call: TRBD1 (5 bases). CDR3 size: 17 residues. The germline gives CDR1 LNHDA, CDR2 SQIVND (reference sequence). The V end lost 6 bases, the J end lost 1 base, and 21 bases lay between the germline ends. This chain's CDR3 is CASRWVGLGRSNTEAFF. As DNA, the CDR3 is TGTGCCAGTAGATGGGTGGGTTTGGGACGGTCGAACACTGAAGCTTTCTTT.

V and J are TRBV28 and TRBJ2-1, with D possibly matching TRBD1 (5 bases). Trimming shortened V by 1 base and J by 5 bases, and 9 bases separated the two germline ends. CDR1 is MDHEN, CDR2 SYDVKM, per germline. The CDR3 has 14 amino acids. CDR3 sequence: CASSLSGQHNEQFF. CDR3 nucleotide sequence: TGTGCCAGCAGTTTATCCGGACAACACAATGAGCAGTTCTTC.

Worth noting for this clone: In the same sample, other DNA sequences code for this CDR3. The chain couples TRBV18 to TRBJ2-3, with D unresolved. CDR3 size: 14 residues. Germline-derived CDR1 and CDR2 are KGHSH and LQKENI. Trimming took 3 bases from V and 0 from J, leaving 7 bases between them. In DNA form, the CDR3 reads TGTGCCAGCTCACCCCTTGGGAGCACAGATACGCAGTATTTT. Encoded protein: CASSPLGSTDTQYF.

The chain is built from TRBV5-6 and TRBJ2-5, with D perhaps matching TRBD1 (5 bases). The CDR3 loop spans 15 amino acids. Germline V lookup: CDR1 SGHDT, CDR2 YYEEEE. V was pared by 1 base and J by 0 bases, with 10 bases between. The CDR3 reads CASSLISGYQETQYF. The CDR3 DNA reads TGTGCCAGCAGCTTGATCTCAGGGTACCAAGAGACCCAGTACTTC.

J is TRBJ2-4 and V is TRBV19; the match to TRBD1 covers 7 bases. The CDR3 runs 15 residues. The V segment lost 6 bases and the J segment 3 bases; nucleotides outside the gene matches: 8. Germline loops: CDR1 LNHDA, CDR2 SQIVND (reference sequence). CDR3: CASRITGVYKNIQYF. The CDR3 DNA reads as TGTGCCAGTAGGATTACAGGGGTGTACAAAAACATTCAGTACTTC.

The rearrangement links TRBV5-1 to TRBJ2-7; 8 positions agree with TRBD1. Losses at the gene ends were 0 bases for V and 1 base for J; bases not matched to a gene: 12. CDR1 is SGHRS, CDR2 YFSETQ, per germline. The CDR3 consists of 18 residues. The CDR3 is CASSLAFLTGDVSYEQYF. The DNA for the CDR3 is TGCGCCAGCAGCTTGGCCTTCTTGACAGGGGACGTGTCCTACGAGCAGTACTTC.

The chain is built from TRBV7-3 and TRBJ2-3, with unresolved D. CDR1 is SGHTA and CDR2 is FQGTGA in the germline V gene. The CDR3 is made up of 15 amino acids. Trimming shortened V by 4 bases and J by 0 bases, and 11 bases separated the two germline ends. The CDR3 DNA reads as TGTGCCAGCAGCTCCCAAGACGGTAGCACAGATACGCAGTATTTT. Its protein is CASSSQDGSTDTQYF.

The rearrangement joins TRBV29-1 to TRBJ2-2, with 7 nucleotides matching TRBD1. Trimming at V came to 7 bases and at J to 6 bases, leaving 2 bases not matched to a gene. Germline CDR1 SQVTM, CDR2 ANQGSEA. This CDR3 comprises 11 residues. The CDR3 protein is CSADRAGELFF. The CDR3 region has the DNA TGCAGCGCCGACAGGGCCGGGGAGCTGTTTTTT.

The J gene is TRBJ2-7, the V gene TRBV28; the D gene is possibly TRBD2 (6 bases). V lost 2 bases, J lost 7 bases, and 18 bases lay in between. There are 15 residues in the CDR3. Germline assignment: CDR1 MDHEN and CDR2 SYDVKM. For the CDR3, the DNA is TGTGCCAGCAGTTTAGAAGATAGCGGCCGATGGGAGCAGTACTTC. Encoded protein: CASSLEDSGRWEQYF. Variable domain in full (rest from reference TRBV28 and TRBJ2-7): DVKVTQSSRYLVKRTGEKVFLECVQDMDHENMFWYRQDPGLGLRLIYFSYDVKMKEKGDIPEGYSVSREKKERFSLILESASTNQTSMYLCASSLEDSGRWEQYFGPGTRLTVT.

The CDR3 nucleotides are TGCGCCAGCAGCCAAAAGGAACGGGCGGTCGTTAATTCACCCCTCCACTTT. Amino acid sequence: CASSQKERAVVNSPLHF. This sequence joins TRBV4-1 and TRBJ1-6, with unresolved D. This CDR3 is built from 17 residues. Trimming took off 2 bases at V and 6 bases at J, with 17 bases between the two ends. Germline CDR1 is MGHRA and CDR2 is YSYEKL.

The V call is TRBV28, the J call TRBJ2-2, with 15 bases that match TRBD2. Germline V gene lookup returns CDR1 MDHEN and CDR2 SYDVKM. The CDR3 consists of 19 residues. Trimming took 7 bases from V and 6 from J; bases not matched to a gene: 15. The DNA of the CDR3 is TGTGCCAGCACTGCGTGGGGACTAGCGGGAGGCACAAACGCCGGGGAGCTGTTTTTT. It translates to CASTAWGLAGGTNAGELFF.

This clone was seen only a few times. The chain combines TRBV7-2 with TRBJ2-7; unclear D gene. Germline CDR1 is SGHTA and CDR2 is FQGNSA. The CDR3 sequence is 14 residues long. V gave up 5 bases and J gave up 2 bases, with 13 bases separating them. CDR3 sequence: CASSPNWVTYEQYF. As DNA, the CDR3 is TGTGCCAGCAGCCCCAATTGGGTTACCTACGAGCAGTACTTC.

The chain employs TRBV5-5 and TRBJ2-7; 8 bases line up with TRBD2. The length of the CDR3 is 15 residues. J was trimmed by 6 bases and V by 3 bases; bases with no gene match: 11. In germline, CDR1 is SGHKS, CDR2 YYEKEE (reference sequence). The CDR3 region is CASSSLAEPWSEQYF. The CDR3, as DNA: TGTGCCAGCAGCTCACTAGCGGAGCCATGGTCCGAGCAGTACTTC.

V gene TRBV28 combines with J gene TRBJ1-1; no firm D call. This CDR3 has 19 amino acids. V lost 3 bases and J 2 bases, leaving 25 bases between the germline ends. Germline V gene sequence: CDR1 MDHEN, CDR2 SYDVKM. The CDR3 protein is CASSFVFILGIWDNTEAFF. In nucleotides, the CDR3 is TGTGCCAGCAGTTTCGTCTTTATTCTCGGTATCTGGGATAACACTGAAGCTTTCTTT.

The chain recombines TRBV4-3 with TRBJ1-2; D is ambiguous. Per germline, CDR1 LGHNA and CDR2 YSLEER. CDR3 size: 15 residues. The germline V and J ends were trimmed by 7 bases and 0 bases, with 15 bases remaining between them. CDR3 coding DNA: TGCGCCAGCACCCGGACCGTACTCACTAACTATGGCTACACCTTC. It yields the protein CASTRTVLTNYGYTF.

The rearrangement links TRBV5-6 to TRBJ1-2, with a possible D match to TRBD1 (6 bases). This CDR3 spans 16 amino acids. Trimming removed 0 bases at V and 6 bases at J, with 18 bases between. Germline V gene lookup returns CDR1 SGHDT and CDR2 YYEEEE. The CDR3 here is CASSLGGGGATDGYTF. The DNA of the CDR3 is TGTGCCAGCAGCTTGGGTGGAGGGGGGGCGACCGATGGCTACACCTTC.

The V gene is TRBV7-6, the J gene TRBJ1-3, with D possibly matching TRBD1 (5 bases). Trimming removed 3 bases at V and 7 bases at J, with 13 bases between. This CDR3 is 14 amino acids long. Per the germline V gene, CDR1 is SGHVS and CDR2 is FNYEAQ. CDR3 in amino acids: CASSLGGRGNTIYF. CDR3 DNA sequence: TGTGCCAGCAGCTTGGGGGGTCGTGGTAACACCATATATTTT.

V is TRBV19 and J is TRBJ2-5, with D possibly being TRBD1 (5 bases). The CDR3 spans 16 residues. CDR1 and CDR2 (germline): LNHDA, SQIVND (reference sequence). The V gene lost 4 bases and the J gene lost 5 bases, with 20 bases spanning the gap. CDR3 nucleotides: TGTGCCAGTAGTACGCAAGCAGGGTGGAGTGTCGAGACCCAGTACTTC. It translates to CASSTQAGWSVETQYF. The full variable domain, completed using reference TRBV19 and TRBJ2-5, is DGGITQSPKYLFRKEGQNVTLSCEQNLNHDAMYWYRQDPGQGLRLIYYSQIVNDFQKGDIAEGYSVSREKKESFPLTVTSAQKNPTAFYLCASSTQAGWSVETQYFGPGTRLLVL.

The gene calls are TRBV2 and TRBJ1-2, with 10 positions matching TRBD1. In germline, CDR1 is SNHLY, CDR2 FYNNEI. V trimming: 6 bases; J trimming: 14 bases; junction bases outside the gene matches: 12. There are 13 residues in the CDR3. CDR3: CASRTDRGPLKTF. The CDR3 nucleotides read TGTGCCAGCAGAACAGACAGGGGGCCGCTCAAAACCTTC. Drawing the rest from reference TRBV2 and TRBJ1-2, the complete variable domain is EPEVTQTPSHQVTQMGQEVILRCVPISNHLYFYWYRQILGQKVEFLVSFYNNEISEKSEIFDDQFSVERPDGSNFTLKIRSTKLEDSAMYFCASRTDRGPLKTFGSGTRLTVV.